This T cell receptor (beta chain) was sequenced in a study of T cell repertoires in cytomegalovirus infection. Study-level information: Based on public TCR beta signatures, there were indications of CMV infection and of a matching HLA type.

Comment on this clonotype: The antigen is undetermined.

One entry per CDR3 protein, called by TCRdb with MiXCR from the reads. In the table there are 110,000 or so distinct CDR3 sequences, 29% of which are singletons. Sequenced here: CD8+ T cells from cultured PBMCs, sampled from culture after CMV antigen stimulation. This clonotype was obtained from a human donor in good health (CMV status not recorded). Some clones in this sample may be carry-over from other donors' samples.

The CDR3, as DNA: TGTGCCAGCAGTAGGGGTCACGAGCAGTACTTC. Residues: CASSRGHEQYF. V is TRBV28 and J is TRBJ2-7; tentative D call: TRBD1 (5 bases). Germline values: CDR1 MDHEN, CDR2 SYDVKM. Trimming removed 5 bases at V and 5 bases at J, with 7 bases between. CDR3 length equals 11 residues.